Listed here are 22 T cell receptor beta chains from one sample, sequenced in a study of technical replicates of blood from a handful of donors. Sequencing was performed with immunoSEQ multiplex PCR; in TCRdb, only in-frame clones are kept and a portion is missing. The sample includes 70,000 or so clones, under 99% of them seen just once. Input material: T cells isolated from PBMCs. Every receptor here comes from a human donor in good health.

This chain connects TRBV6-6 to TRBJ2-5; a weak D match, TRBD2 (5 bases). Germline V gene data show CDR1 as MNHNY and CDR2 as SVGAGI (reference sequence). V lost 1 base and J lost 2, with 11 bases in between. CDR3 length equals 15 residues. The CDR3, as DNA: TGTGCCAGCAGTTACTTCAGGAGAGGGCAAGAGACCCAGTACTTC. It translates to CASSYFRRGQETQYF.

The V gene is TRBV19, the J gene TRBJ1-5, with 8 nucleotides matching TRBD1. V lost 4 bases and J lost 4; bases outside the gene matches: 3. CDR1 is LNHDA and CDR2 is SQIVND in the germline V gene (reference sequence). The CDR3 contains 14 residues. The CDR3 loop reads CASSRQGLNQPQHF. The CDR3 DNA reads TGTGCCAGTAGTAGACAGGGGCTTAATCAGCCCCAGCATTTT.

The chain recombines TRBV11-2 with TRBJ2-3; 11 bases fit TRBD2. This CDR3 has 14 amino acids. V gave up 8 bases and J gave up 2 bases; unmatched junction bases: 3. Germline V lookup: CDR1 SGHAT, CDR2 FQNNGV. In DNA form, the CDR3 reads TGTGCCAGCTGGGGACTAGCGGCCACAGATACGCAGTATTTT. Encoded protein: CASWGLAATDTQYF. Combining the CDR3 with reference TRBV11-2 and TRBJ2-3 gives the whole variable domain EAGVAQSPRYKIIEKRQSVAFWCNPISGHATLYWYQQILGQGPKLLIQFQNNGVVDDSQLPKDRFSAERLKGVDSTLKIQPAKLEDSAVYLCASWGLAATDTQYFGPGTRLTVL.

This chain uses TRBV27 with TRBJ2-1; the D gene is possibly TRBD2 (5 bases). Trimming pared 5 bases from V and 5 bases from J, leaving 10 bases between. CDR1 MNHEY and CDR2 SMNVEV come from the germline V gene (reference sequence). CDR3 length: 13 residues. CDR3 residues: CASSLALNNEQFF. As DNA, the CDR3 is TGTGCCAGCAGTCTAGCACTTAACAATGAGCAGTTCTTC.

The V gene is TRBV6-5, the J gene TRBJ2-1; 13 bases align to TRBD2. V lost 6 bases, J lost 8 bases, and 7 bases stayed unmatched. The CDR3 is 15 amino acids. The germline CDR1 and CDR2 sequences are MNHEY and SVGAGI. The CDR3 DNA sequence: TGTGCCAGCAGGCTGGGGACTAGCGGGAACCATGAGCAGTTCTTC. Translated: CASRLGTSGNHEQFF.

The CDR3 DNA is TGTGCCAGCAGCTTAGGATCACTTACCTCTGGAAACACCATATATTTT. The encoded protein is CASSLGSLTSGNTIYF. The rearrangement links TRBV7-9 to TRBJ1-3; D gene ambiguous. Germline CDR1 SEHNR, CDR2 FQNEAQ (reference sequence). This CDR3 has 16 amino acids. V was shortened by 1 base and J by 0 bases, with 10 bases between the two germline ends.

This clone was counted once. The V call is TRBV7-2, the J call TRBJ2-7, with D uncertain. Germline CDR1 is SGHTA and CDR2 is FQGNSA. V lost 5 bases, J lost 2 bases, and 10 bases lay in between. The length of the CDR3 is 13 residues. The CDR3 loop reads CASSPRKPYEQYF. CDR3 coding DNA: TGTGCCAGCAGCCCGCGAAAGCCCTACGAGCAGTACTTC.

V is TRBV6-4 and J is TRBJ2-1; 9 nucleotides match TRBD2. J was trimmed by 8 bases and V by 5 bases; bases with no gene match: 4. The CDR3 totals 13 residues. Germline loops: CDR1 MRHNA, CDR2 SNTAGT. In DNA, the CDR3 is TGTGCCAGCAGTAGGTTAGCGGGAGATGAGCAGTTCTTC. Its translation is CASSRLAGDEQFF.

This clone appeared once. For the CDR3, the DNA is TGTGCCAGCAGCCCAGTGGGCCTGGGGACCCAGTACTTC. It translates to CASSPVGLGTQYF. This rearrangement joins TRBV11-2 to TRBJ2-5, with D unclear. The CDR3 covers 13 residues. The V and J ends lost 5 bases and 7 bases respectively, with 14 bases between them. The germline V gene has CDR1 SGHAT and CDR2 FQNNGV.

The J gene is TRBJ2-7, the V gene TRBV19; a possible D gene is TRBD1 (6 bases). This CDR3 has 14 amino acids. Trimming left V 6 bases short and J 2 bases short, with 14 bases between. Germline V gene lookup returns CDR1 LNHDA and CDR2 SQIVND (reference sequence). CDR3 protein: CASSRTEGAYEQYF. The CDR3, as DNA: TGTGCCAGTAGCCGGACAGAAGGGGCCTACGAGCAGTACTTC.

V gene TRBV2 combines with J gene TRBJ1-5, with D maybe TRBD1 (6 bases). Per the germline V gene, CDR1 is SNHLY and CDR2 is FYNNEI. CDR3 length: 15 amino acids. Trimming stripped 6 bases from V and 0 bases from J, with 12 bases between. CDR3 in DNA: TGTGCCAGCAGACACGGACAGAATAGCAATCAGCCCCAGCATTTT. This encodes CASRHGQNSNQPQHF.

This clone has just one count. The genes are TRBV28 and TRBJ2-3; 9 nucleotides line up with TRBD2. V shed 5 bases and J 5 bases; nucleotides not matched to a gene: 11. Germline V gene data show CDR1 as MDHEN and CDR2 as SYDVKM. The CDR3 runs to 16 residues. CDR3 coding DNA: TGTGCCAGCAGTGAACCCGGGACTAGCTTAGGAGATACGCAGTATTTT. Protein: CASSEPGTSLGDTQYF.

The rearrangement links TRBV6-6 to TRBJ1-4; TRBD1 matches 7 bases. V shed 5 bases and J 8 bases; nucleotides not matched to a gene: 5. The V gene's germline CDR1 is MNHNY and CDR2 SVGAGI (reference sequence). The CDR3 has 13 residues. In DNA form, the CDR3 reads TGTGCCAGCAGTGCAGGGGGTGGCGAAAAACTGTTTTTT. This gives the protein CASSAGGGEKLFF.

This chain connects TRBV25-1 to TRBJ2-1; maybe TRBD2 (6 bases). The germline V gene has CDR1 MGHDK and CDR2 SYGVNS. Deletions cut 6 bases from V and 3 bases from J, with 15 bases between. This CDR3 region has 15 residues. CDR3 amino acids: CASSPGGANYNEQFF. CDR3 coding DNA: TGTGCCAGCAGCCCCGGAGGGGCGAACTACAATGAGCAGTTCTTC. Full variable domain (remainder filled in from reference TRBV25-1 and TRBJ2-1): EADIYQTPRYLVIGTGKKITLECSQTMGHDKMYWYQQDPGMELHLIHYSYGVNSTEKGDLSSESTVSRIRTEHFPLTLESARPSHTSQYLCASSPGGANYNEQFFGPGTRLTVL.

This chain uses TRBV9 with TRBJ2-4; 7 positions agree with TRBD1. This CDR3 spans 17 amino acids. CDR1 SGDLS and CDR2 YYNGEE come from the germline V gene. V shed 0 bases and J 1 base; nucleotides not matched to a gene: 7. The DNA for the CDR3 is TGTGCCAGCAGCGTAGAACCCTACAGGGGTGCCAAAAACATTCAGTACTTC. Protein product: CASSVEPYRGAKNIQYF. Looking up the rest from reference TRBV9 and TRBJ2-4 gives the full variable domain: DSGVTQTPKHLITATGQRVTLRCSPRSGDLSVYWYQQSLDQGLQFLIQYYNGEERAKGNILERFSAQQFPDLHSELNLSSLELGDSALYFCASSVEPYRGAKNIQYFGAGTRLSVL.

V usage is TRBV13 and J usage is TRBJ1-5, with no clear D. The CDR3 sequence is 12 residues long. V was cut by 0 bases and J by 6 bases, with 3 bases left in between. Germline V CDR1 and CDR2: PRHDT, FYEKMQ (reference sequence). Here the CDR3 reads CASSLGAQPQHF. CDR3 bases: TGTGCCAGCAGCTTAGGGGCTCAGCCCCAGCATTTT.

The chain combines TRBV28 with TRBJ1-2; D is undetermined. This CDR3 region has 15 residues. Trimming stripped 5 bases from V and 5 bases from J, with 18 bases between. Per germline, CDR1 MDHEN and CDR2 SYDVKM. This CDR3 is CASSPPPYASYGYTF. The CDR3 DNA sequence: TGTGCCAGCAGTCCTCCCCCCTACGCGAGTTATGGCTACACCTTC.

The genes are TRBV5-1 and TRBJ2-7; possibly TRBD2 for D (5 bases). V was trimmed by 4 bases and J by 5 bases, leaving 16 bases between them. Germline V gene data show CDR1 as SGHRS and CDR2 as YFSETQ. The CDR3 length is 14 residues. The CDR3 reads CASSPASSNHEQYF. DNA of the CDR3: TGCGCCAGCAGCCCAGCTTCTAGCAACCACGAGCAGTACTTC.

CDR3 DNA sequence: TGTGCCTGGAGTGCCGGGACTAGCACGGGGGAGCAGTACTTC. This sequence encodes CAWSAGTSTGEQYF. The chain joins TRBV30 to TRBJ2-7, with 9 bases identical to TRBD2. This CDR3 comprises 14 residues. Germline CDR1 is GTSNPN and CDR2 is SVGIG (reference sequence). V was pared by 1 base and J by 7 bases, with 8 bases of the junction left unmatched.

The chain combines TRBV7-9 with TRBJ2-7; maybe TRBD1 (6 bases). The CDR3 totals 13 residues. Trimming cost V 4 bases and J 3 bases, with 10 bases left between them. Germline V gives CDR1 SEHNR, CDR2 FQNEAQ (reference sequence). The DNA for the CDR3 is TGTGCCAGCAGCTGGGACAACCTCTACGAGCAGTACTTC. This translates into CASSWDNLYEQYF.

The rearrangement joins TRBV27 to TRBJ2-1, with a tentative D call TRBD1 (6 bases). Germline CDR1 is MNHEY and CDR2 is SMNVEV (reference sequence). This CDR3 comprises 14 residues. CDR3 sequence reads: CAIGDTFSYNEQFF. CDR3 nucleotides: TGTGCGATTGGGGACACCTTCTCCTACAATGAGCAGTTCTTC.

CDR3 loop: CASSPLREGQETQYF. The CDR3 bases are TGTGCCAGCAGCCCCTTGCGGGAGGGACAAGAGACCCAGTACTTC. The chain has TRBV9 and TRBJ2-5; 9 nucleotides agree with TRBD2. Germline lookup yields CDR1 SGDLS and CDR2 YYNGEE. CDR3 size: 15 residues. The J segment lost 2 bases and the V segment lost 4 bases, leaving 6 bases of the junction unmatched.